This entry lists 25 T cell receptor beta chains sequenced from one sample in a study of blood T cell repertoires in COVID-19. Method: immunoSEQ multiplex PCR; TCRdb's copy keeps in-frame clones and lacks some. The table records about 170,000 clones, approximately 80% of them present only once. Material: PBMCs or T cells enriched from blood (not recorded which). The receptors come from a man in his forties or fifties who had recovered from COVID-19.

This chain connects TRBV2 to TRBJ1-1, with D possibly being TRBD1 (5 bases). With 4 bases removed from V and 4 bases from J, the gap between germline ends came to 13 bases. CDR3 size: 14 residues. The germline V gene has CDR1 SNHLY and CDR2 FYNNEI. For the CDR3, the DNA is TGTGCCAGCAGTGCCGGCGGGGGGATCACTGAAGCTTTCTTT. It translates to CASSAGGGITEAFF.

The chain is built from TRBV28 and TRBJ2-7, with a weak D call TRBD1 (5 bases). The length of the CDR3 is 14 residues. The germline V gene has CDR1 MDHEN and CDR2 SYDVKM. V was clipped by 3 bases and J by 3 bases, with 12 bases between them. DNA of the CDR3: TGTGCCAGCAGTTTGGGGCAGGGTGTCTACGAGCAGTACTTC. This translates into CASSLGQGVYEQYF.

The rearrangement uses TRBV5-4 and TRBJ2-3; possible D gene TRBD2, 5 bases. V was trimmed by 4 bases and J by 4 bases, leaving 19 bases between them. This CDR3 is built from 16 residues. CDR1 and CDR2 from the germline V gene are SGHNT and YYREEE (reference sequence). Here the CDR3 DNA reads TGTGCCAGCAGCCCTGAGGACGGACGGGATCCAGATACGCAGTATTTT. Translated, it gives CASSPEDGRDPDTQYF.

V is TRBV13 and J is TRBJ1-5; D gene unclear. V lost 2 bases and J lost 2, with 4 bases in between. Germline V gene sequence: CDR1 PRHDT, CDR2 FYEKMQ (reference sequence). The CDR3 is 13 residues long. The CDR3 loop reads CASSLFGNQPQHF. CDR3 sequence (DNA): TGTGCCAGCAGCTTATTCGGCAATCAGCCCCAGCATTTT.

V gene TRBV2 combines with J gene TRBJ1-2; 10 bases map to TRBD1. CDR1 SNHLY and CDR2 FYNNEI come from the germline V gene. The J segment lost 7 bases and the V segment lost 6 bases, leaving 5 bases of the junction unmatched. CDR3 length: 13 amino acids. DNA of the CDR3: TGTGCCAGCAGGACAGGGGGCGCCGGTGGCTACACCTTC. Translating it yields CASRTGGAGGYTF.

The chain recombines TRBV24-1 with TRBJ2-5, with 7 bases lining up with TRBD2. Germline CDR1 reads KGHDR; CDR2 reads SFDVKD. The CDR3 contains 14 residues. Trimming removed 7 bases from V and 5 bases from J; junction bases left unmatched: 9. The CDR3 sequence: CATSPLRGEETQYF. CDR3 nucleotide sequence: TGTGCCACCAGCCCGCTTCGGGGGGAGGAGACCCAGTACTTC.

This chain connects TRBV28 to TRBJ2-1, with TRBD2 as a possible D gene (5 bases). The CDR3 length is 15 residues. V was cut by 3 bases and J by 0 bases, with 9 bases left in between. The germline V gene has CDR1 MDHEN and CDR2 SYDVKM. Written as DNA, the CDR3 is TGTGCCAGCAGTTTGGAAGGGAGCTCCTACAATGAGCAGTTCTTC. It translates to CASSLEGSSYNEQFF.

This chain joins TRBV19 and TRBJ2-1; tentative D call: TRBD1 (5 bases). V was pared by 6 bases and J by 0 bases, with 15 bases between. Per germline, CDR1 LNHDA and CDR2 SQIVND (reference sequence). CDR3 length: 16 amino acids. The CDR3 DNA reads as TGTGCCAGTAGAGCCAGACGGACAAGCTCCTACAATGAGCAGTTCTTC. Encoded protein: CASRARRTSSYNEQFF.

The chain combines TRBV6-1 with TRBJ1-5; 10 bases agree with TRBD1. In germline, CDR1 is MNHNS, CDR2 SASEGT. The CDR3 covers 18 residues. J lost 4 bases, V lost 2 bases, and 11 bases had no gene match. The CDR3 bases are TGTGCCAGCAGTGAAACAAGGGACAGGGGAAAAAGGAATCAGCCCCAGCATTTT. Its translation: CASSETRDRGKRNQPQHF.

The chain recombines TRBV27 with TRBJ1-1; 11 positions agree with TRBD1. Trimming removed 8 bases from V and 4 bases from J; junction bases left unmatched: 6. This CDR3 contains 14 residues. Germline V gene sequence: CDR1 MNHEY, CDR2 SMNVEV (reference sequence). CDR3 sequence: CASLSGTGGTEAFF. In DNA, the CDR3 is TGTGCCAGCTTATCCGGGACAGGGGGCACTGAAGCTTTCTTT.

The chain joins TRBV15 to TRBJ2-7, with D tentatively TRBD2 (6 bases). Between the trimmed V and J ends, which lost 0 bases and 0 bases, there was a span of 9 bases. The CDR3 totals 15 residues. Germline V gives CDR1 LNHNV, CDR2 YYDKDF (reference sequence). The CDR3 DNA is TGTGCCACCAGCAGAGATGTGGGGGGCTCCTACGAGCAGTACTTC. Its protein is CATSRDVGGSYEQYF.

This rearrangement joins TRBV19 to TRBJ2-1; 7 bases are a match to TRBD1. The CDR3 runs to 12 residues. CDR1 LNHDA and CDR2 SQIVND come from the germline V gene (reference sequence). V gave up 5 bases and J gave up 10 bases; unmatched junction bases: 5. The CDR3 loop is CASSPQGGEQFF. The CDR3 coding sequence is TGTGCCAGTAGTCCCCAAGGGGGCGAGCAGTTCTTC. The complete variable domain, with remaining parts taken from reference TRBV19 and TRBJ2-1, reads DGGITQSPKYLFRKEGQNVTLSCEQNLNHDAMYWYRQDPGQGLRLIYYSQIVNDFQKGDIAEGYSVSREKKESFPLTVTSAQKNPTAFYLCASSPQGGEQFFGPGTRLTVL.

The rearrangement links TRBV11-2 to TRBJ1-2; D unclear. CDR3 size: 13 residues. The germline CDR1 and CDR2 sequences are SGHAT and FQNNGV. V was clipped by 5 bases and J by 5 bases, with 12 bases between them. The CDR3 region is CASSQRASYGYTF. CDR3 in DNA: TGTGCCAGCAGCCAGAGGGCGTCATATGGCTACACCTTC.

The chain uses TRBV2 and TRBJ1-4, with D unresolved. The germline CDR1 and CDR2 sequences are SNHLY and FYNNEI. Trimming cost V 5 bases and J 7 bases, with 14 bases left between them. The CDR3 sequence is 14 residues long. In DNA form, the CDR3 reads TGTGCCAGCAGTCAATTTACGACGGGTGAAAAACTGTTTTTT. Residues: CASSQFTTGEKLFF.

The V call is TRBV5-5, the J call TRBJ1-4; D remains unclear. This CDR3 region has 13 residues. The germline gives CDR1 SGHKS, CDR2 YYEKEE (reference sequence). The ends were cut back, 4 bases at V and 8 bases at J, with 12 bases in the middle. The CDR3 spells CASSDVLGEKLFF. The CDR3 nucleotides read TGTGCCAGCAGCGATGTATTGGGCGAAAAACTGTTTTTT. The entire variable domain, with the rest obtained from reference TRBV5-5 and TRBJ1-4, is as follows: DAGVTQSPTHLIKTRGQQVTLRCSPISGHKSVSWYQQVLGQGPQFIFQYYEKEERGRGNFPDRFSARQFPNYSSELNVNALLLGDSALYLCASSDVLGEKLFFGSGTQLSVL.

The chain uses TRBV19 and TRBJ2-1; a possible D gene is TRBD1 (5 bases). Germline V gene data show CDR1 as LNHDA and CDR2 as SQIVND (reference sequence). This CDR3 has 15 amino acids. Trimming cost V 2 bases and J 7 bases, with 15 bases left between them. The CDR3, as DNA: TGTGCCAGTAGTATACAGGGATCTATCGGTAATGAGCAGTTCTTC. Translation: CASSIQGSIGNEQFF.

V gene TRBV18 combines with J gene TRBJ1-1; 9 bases map to TRBD1. The CDR3 extends over 15 amino acids. Germline V gene lookup returns CDR1 KGHSH and CDR2 LQKENI. V shed 4 bases, J shed 6 bases, and the junction held 9 bases outside the gene matches. For the CDR3, the DNA is TGTGCCAGCTCACTTTCCGGACAGGGGATGGCTGAAGCTTTCTTT. Translation gives CASSLSGQGMAEAFF.

The CDR3 reads CASSFGVMGLNTEAFF. The CDR3 DNA sequence: TGTGCCAGCAGTTTTGGCGTAATGGGCCTGAACACTGAAGCTTTCTTT. The V and J genes are TRBV6-2 or TRBV6-3 and TRBJ1-1; D not certain. The ends were cut back, 4 bases at V and 0 bases at J, with 15 bases in the middle. Germline CDR1 reads MNHEY; CDR2 reads SVGEGT. The CDR3 sequence is 16 residues long.

This clone came up once. The rearrangement uses TRBV4-1 and TRBJ1-2; D unresolved. CDR1 and CDR2 (germline): MGHRA, YSYEKL. This CDR3 is 13 amino acids long. V gave up 1 base and J gave up 4 bases, with 7 bases separating them. CDR3 DNA: TGCGCCAGCAGCCAAGCAACGGGCTATGGCTACACCTTC. Protein product: CASSQATGYGYTF.

This rearrangement joins TRBV5-8 to TRBJ1-2; 12 bases line up with TRBD1. From germline, CDR1 is SGHTS and CDR2 YDEGEE. The CDR3 is 14 amino acids. J gave up 4 bases and V 4 bases, and 2 bases lay outside the gene matches. This CDR3 reads CASSRGQGAYGYTF. CDR3 coding DNA: TGTGCCAGCAGCCGGGGACAGGGGGCCTATGGCTACACCTTC.

The chain combines TRBV5-1 with TRBJ1-2, with TRBD1 matching 7 bases. This CDR3 contains 15 residues. Unmatched junction bases numbered 10, after V lost 5 bases and J lost 3 bases. Germline V gene sequence: CDR1 SGHRS, CDR2 YFSETQ. The CDR3, as DNA: TGCGCCAGCAGACGACAGGGAACTGATGACTATGGCTACACCTTC. It is translated as CASRRQGTDDYGYTF.

The rearrangement joins TRBV7-3 to TRBJ1-1; 9 nucleotides line up with TRBD1. The V gene's germline CDR1 is SGHTA and CDR2 FQGTGA. The CDR3 consists of 13 residues. V gave up 4 bases and J gave up 3 bases; unmatched junction bases: 0. The DNA of the CDR3 is TGTGCCAGCAGCTGGACAGGGGACACTGAAGCTTTCTTT. Protein product: CASSWTGDTEAFF.

There are many counts of this clone. The chain joins TRBV18 to TRBJ2-7; TRBD1 agrees at 9 bases. The V gene end was trimmed by 6 bases and the J gene end by 4 bases; junction bases not matched to a gene: 7. The CDR3 spans 14 residues. Germline CDR1 KGHSH, CDR2 LQKENI. CDR3 sequence: CASSPRTGEYEQYF. The DNA of the CDR3 is TGTGCCAGCTCTCCAAGGACAGGGGAATACGAGCAGTACTTC.

The chain employs TRBV24-1 and TRBJ1-2, with D possibly being TRBD1 (6 bases). V lost 9 bases and J 6 bases, leaving 19 bases between the germline ends. Per germline, CDR1 KGHDR and CDR2 SFDVKD. This CDR3 is 14 amino acids long. The CDR3 protein is CATGGGGGRDGYTF. The CDR3 coding sequence is TGTGCCACCGGAGGCGGCGGGGGCAGGGATGGCTACACCTTC.

The chain uses TRBV21-1 and TRBJ2-1; TRBD1, as called in the table, went unchecked against the DNA. TRBV21-1 is a pseudogene locus. This CDR3 has 15 amino acids. CDR3 loop: CASSTKTGDYNEQFF. The CDR3 DNA reads as TGTGCCAGCAGCACCAAGACAGGGGATTACAATGAGCAGTTCTTC.